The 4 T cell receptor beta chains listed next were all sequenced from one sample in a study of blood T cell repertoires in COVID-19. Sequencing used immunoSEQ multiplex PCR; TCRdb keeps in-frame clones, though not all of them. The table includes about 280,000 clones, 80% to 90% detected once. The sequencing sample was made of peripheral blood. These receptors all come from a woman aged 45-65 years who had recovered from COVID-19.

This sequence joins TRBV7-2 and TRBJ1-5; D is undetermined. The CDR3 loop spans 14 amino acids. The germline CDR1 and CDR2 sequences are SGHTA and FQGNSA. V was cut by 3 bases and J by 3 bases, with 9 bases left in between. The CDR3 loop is CASSFATFNQPQHF. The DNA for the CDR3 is TGTGCCAGCAGCTTTGCGACTTTCAATCAGCCCCAGCATTTT.

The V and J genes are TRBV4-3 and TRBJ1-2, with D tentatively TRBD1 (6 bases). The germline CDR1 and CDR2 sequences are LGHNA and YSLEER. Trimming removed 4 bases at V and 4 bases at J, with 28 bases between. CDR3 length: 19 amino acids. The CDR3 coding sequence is TGCGCCAGCAGCCGCAAAACAGGGTCAAAAGGGCCTGGGGCCTATGGCTACACCTTC. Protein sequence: CASSRKTGSKGPGAYGYTF.

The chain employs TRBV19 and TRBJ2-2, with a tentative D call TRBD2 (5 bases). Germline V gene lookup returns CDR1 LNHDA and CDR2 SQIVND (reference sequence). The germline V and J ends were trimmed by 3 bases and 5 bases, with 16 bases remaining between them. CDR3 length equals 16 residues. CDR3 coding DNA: TGTGCCAGTAGTATCCTATGGTCCCCGGGGACCGGGGAGCTGTTTTTT. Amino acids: CASSILWSPGTGELFF. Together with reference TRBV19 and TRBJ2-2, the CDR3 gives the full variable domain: DGGITQSPKYLFRKEGQNVTLSCEQNLNHDAMYWYRQDPGQGLRLIYYSQIVNDFQKGDIAEGYSVSREKKESFPLTVTSAQKNPTAFYLCASSILWSPGTGELFFGEGSRLTVL.

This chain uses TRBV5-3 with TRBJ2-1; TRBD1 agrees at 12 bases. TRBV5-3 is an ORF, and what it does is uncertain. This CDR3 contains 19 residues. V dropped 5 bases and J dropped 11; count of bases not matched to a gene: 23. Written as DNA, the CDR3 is TGTGCCAGAAGTTGCCGGGACAGGGGGCTCCACCGTGGACTAGCGAAGCAGTTCTTC. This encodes CARSCRDRGLHRGLAKQFF.